Listed below are T cell receptor beta chains from one sample, sequenced in a study of T cells in Graves' hyperthyroidism and ophthalmopathy. TCRdb re-derived calls from the multiplex PCR reads in MiXCR, one entry per CDR3 protein. The profile covers 550,000 to 600,000 distinct CDR3 sequences, with 46% appearing a single time and 15% to 20% taken by the ten largest. Sequences were obtained from peripheral blood or thyroid tissue (not recorded which). These receptor sequences come from an adult woman with Graves' disease, either hyperthyroidism or ophthalmopathy (not recorded which). Both conserved end residues are part of each CDR3. The D gene is left open where the match is weak. Rows give clone size only sometimes, using once, few, many, or a class for an expanded clone.

v_call	d_call	j_call	clone_size	cdr3_aa	cdr3_nt
TRBV7-2	TRBD1	TRBJ1-2	-	CASSPDRIGREGYTF	TGTGCCAGCAGCCCGGACAGGATTGGGAGGGAAGGCTACACCTTC
TRBV9	-	TRBJ2-2	many	CASMRSQRARGAPGSCFF	-
TRBV10-3	-	TRBJ2-5	-	CANGRGAGETQYF	TGTGCCAACGGTCGGGGGGCAGGCGAGACCCAGTACTTC
TRBV28	-	TRBJ1-2	few	CASSPPGWDEGYTF	TGTGCCAGCAGTCCCCCGGGGTGGGATGAAGGCTACACCTTC
TRBV13	-	TRBJ2-6	few	CASSHPLVRNGANVLTF	TGTGCCAGCAGCCACCCACTCGTCCGGAACGGGGCCAACGTCCTGACTTTC
TRBV29-1	TRBD2	TRBJ2-5	-	CSGGGQETQYF	TGCAGCGGGGGAGGGCAAGAGACCCAGTACTTC
TRBV10-3	TRBD1	TRBJ1-3	-	CAISELPDRGGGNTIYF	TGTGCCATCAGTGAGCTCCCGGACAGGGGAGGAGGAAACACCATATATTTT
TRBV7-8	-	TRBJ1-1	-	CASLGSVGNTEAFF	TGTGCCAGCTTAGGGTCCGTTGGGAACACTGAAGCTTTCTTT
TRBV7-8	TRBD2	TRBJ2-5	-	CASSWTSGGGWETQYF	TGTGCCAGCAGCTGGACTAGCGGGGGTGGCTGGGAAACCCAGTACTTC
TRBV5-1	-	TRBJ1-4	-	CASSLSGRNEKLFF	TGCGCCAGCAGCTTGTCTGGACGGAATGAAAAACTGTTTTTT
TRBV15	TRBD1	TRBJ2-3	-	CATSRDPGQGQTDTQYF	TGTGCCACCAGCAGAGATCCGGGACAGGGACAAACAGATACGCAGTATTTT
TRBV12-3/TRBV12-4	-	TRBJ2-7	-	CASGPGTSVEEQYF	TGTGCCAGCGGACCGGGGACATCGGTGGAGGAGCAGTACTTC
TRBV15	-	TRBJ1-2	-	CATRDSANYGYTF	TGTGCCACGAGAGACAGCGCTAACTATGGCTACACCTTC
TRBV24-1	-	TRBJ2-2	-	CATSDVLVPGDTGELFF	TGTGCCACCAGTGACGTCCTCGTGCCCGGGGACACCGGGGAGCTGTTTTTT
TRBV29-1	TRBD1	TRBJ2-7	-	CSARTGGAGEQYF	TGCAGCGCAAGGACAGGGGGCGCGGGGGAGCAGTACTTC
TRBV7-9	-	TRBJ2-5	-	CASSFGAPVMETQYF	TGTGCCAGCAGCTTCGGGGCCCCGGTTATGGAGACCCAGTACTTC
TRBV7-9	-	TRBJ2-3	-	CASSLWQGLGFTDTQYF	TGTGCCAGCAGCCTTTGGCAAGGACTCGGGTTCACAGATACGCAGTATTTT
TRBV10-3	TRBD2	TRBJ2-7	many	CAISESLAGDYEQYF	TGTGCCATCAGTGAGAGTCTAGCGGGAGACTACGAGCAGTACTTC
TRBV10-2	TRBD2	TRBJ2-1	-	CASSLPGQGGTSGSSYNEQFF	TGCGCCAGCTCCCTCCCTGGACAGGGGGGGACTAGCGGGAGCTCCTACAATGAGCAGTTCTTC
TRBV15	-	TRBJ1-5	many	CATSRAVGEGGKNNQPQHF	TGTGCCACCAGCAGAGCTGTCGGGGAGGGAGGTAAAAACAATCAGCCCCAGCATTTT
TRBV9	-	TRBJ1-2	many	CASSGSRGYTF	TGTGCCAGCAGCGGATCCCGGGGCTACACCTTC
TRBV7-7	-	TRBJ2-5	many	CASSSLSLETQYF	TGTGCTAGCAGCTCCCTGAGTTTAGAGACCCAGTACTTC
TRBV10-3	TRBD1	TRBJ2-7	-	CATRGRLSYEQYF	TGTGCCACCAGGGGGCGCCTCTCCTACGAGCAGTACTTC
TRBV7-9	TRBD2	TRBJ2-5	once	CASSGGGAETQYF	TGTGCCAGCAGCGGCGGGGGGGCAGAGACCCAGTACTTC
TRBV27	-	TRBJ2-2	many	CASSAPARSGELFF	TGTGCCAGCAGTGCTCCAGCGCGGAGCGGGGAGCTGTTTTTT
TRBV2	-	TRBJ1-1	many	CASSEAWTGLTEAFF	TGTGCCAGCAGTGAAGCATGGACGGGACTCACTGAAGCTTTCTTT
TRBV7-2	-	TRBJ2-2	many	CASTLNTGELFF	TGTGCCAGCACCCTAAACACCGGGGAGCTGTTTTTT
TRBV20-1	-	TRBJ1-6	-	CSARVGRQDSPLHF	TGCAGTGCTAGAGTAGGTCGGCAAGATTCACCCCTCCACTTT
TRBV2	-	TRBJ2-4	-	CASSIQGPQNIQYF	TGTGCCAGCTCTATACAGGGTCCCCAAAACATTCAGTACTTC
TRBV5-1	-	TRBJ2-7	-	CASRLDGGEQYF	TGCGCCAGCAGATTGGATGGTGGCGAGCAGTACTTC
TRBV5-4	-	TRBJ2-6	few	CASSARQELNTEEPLTF	TGCGCCAGCAGCGCAAGACAGGAATTGAACACTGAAGAGCCGTTGACTTTC
TRBV5-1	TRBD1	TRBJ1-2	many	CASSQTGAYGYTF	TGCGCCAGCAGTCAGACAGGGGCCTATGGCTACACCTTC
TRBV20-1	-	TRBJ1-1	-	CSARDRRVGGAGTEAFF	TGCAGTGCTAGAGATCGTAGGGTAGGTGGGGCGGGCACTGAAGCTTTCTTT
TRBV7-9	-	TRBJ1-6	many	CASSQTGRIRLHF	TGTGCCAGCAGCCAGACCGGGAGGATCCGTCTCCACTTT
TRBV5-1	-	TRBJ2-5	many	CASGRGEETQYF	TGCGCCAGCGGTAGGGGAGAAGAGACCCAGTACTTC
TRBV15	-	TRBJ2-7	-	CATSRDRGGGSSEQYF	TGTGCCACCAGCAGAGATAGGGGAGGGGGCTCAAGCGAGCAGTACTTC
TRBV28	-	TRBJ1-6	many	CASSPLGSPLHF	TGTGCCAGCAGTCCCCTAGGTTCACCCCTCCACTTT
TRBV29-1	-	TRBJ1-3	-	CSVAASQSGNTIYF	TGCAGCGTTGCCGCCAGCCAGTCTGGAAACACCATATATTTT
TRBV3-1	TRBD1	TRBJ1-2	many	CASSRQGGANGYTF	TGTGCCAGCAGCCGCCAAGGGGGCGCGAATGGCTACACCTTC
TRBV20-1	-	TRBJ1-3	few	CSASPTGNTIYF	TGCAGTGCTAGTCCCACTGGAAACACCATATATTTT
TRBV6-1	-	TRBJ1-5	few	CASIVVPGSEPQHF	TGTGCCAGCATCGTAGTGCCCGGGTCTGAGCCCCAGCATTTT
TRBV15	TRBD1	TRBJ2-7	-	CATSRGDSETGELYF	TGTGCCACCAGCAGAGGGGACAGTGAGACCGGGGAGCTGTACTTC
TRBV20-1	TRBD1	TRBJ1-1	-	CSADREVGTEAFF	TGCAGTGCTGACAGGGAAGTGGGCACTGAAGCTTTCTTT
TRBV2	-	TRBJ1-4	few	CARLREKLFF	TGTGCTAGGCTACGCGAAAAACTGTTTTTT
TRBV7-8	-	TRBJ1-1	-	CACSVLPNTEAFF	TGTGCCTGCAGCGTTCTCCCAAACACTGAAGCTTTCTTT
TRBV10-3	TRBD1	TRBJ1-6	-	CAISAGQDNQPQHNSPLHF	TGTGCCATCAGTGCGGGACAGGATAATCAGCCCCAGCATAATTCACCCCTCCACTTT
TRBV7-9	-	TRBJ1-2	-	CASSSTAGGGYTF	TGTGCCAGCAGCTCAACAGCGGGGGGTGGCTACACCTTC
TRBV7-9	-	TRBJ2-7	-	CASSSTGFHEQYF	TGTGCCAGCAGCTCAACCGGGTTCCACGAGCAGTACTTC
TRBV2	-	TRBJ1-4	-	CASSYTGEKLFF	TGTGCCAGCAGCTACACCGGGGAAAAACTGTTTTTT
TRBV20-1	-	TRBJ1-1	many	CSARGWWGSEAFF	TGCAGTGCTAGAGGCTGGTGGGGCTCAGAAGCTTTCTTT
TRBV12-3/TRBV12-4	TRBD1	TRBJ2-7	-	CASSVGTVPEQYF	TGTGCCAGCAGTGTCGGGACAGTCCCCGAGCAGTACTTC
TRBV2	TRBD2	TRBJ2-6	-	CASATDGGYGANVLTF	TGTGCCAGCGCTACCGACGGGGGGTATGGGGCCAACGTCCTGACTTTC
TRBV6-5	TRBD1	TRBJ1-5	few	CASSRDSNSNQPQHF	TGTGCCAGCAGTCGGGACAGCAACAGCAATCAGCCCCAGCATTTT
TRBV2	TRBD1	TRBJ1-6	-	CASIGTGGEPLHF	TGTGCCAGCATTGGGACAGGGGGCGAACCCCTCCACTTT
TRBV7-8	TRBD2	TRBJ2-2	many	CASSLREAGGRPGELFF	TGTGCCAGCAGCCTCCGGGAAGCGGGAGGGCGCCCCGGGGAGCTGTTTTTT
TRBV7-9	TRBD2	TRBJ2-5	many	CASSVPGTSGNQETQYF	TGTGCCAGCAGCGTCCCCGGGACTAGCGGGAATCAAGAGACCCAGTACTTC
TRBV19	-	TRBJ2-7	many	CASSKQGGFYEQYF	TGTGCCAGTAGTAAACAGGGAGGTTTCTACGAGCAGTACTTC
TRBV19	-	TRBJ1-5	-	CASSSGGGNHQPQHF	TGTGCCAGTAGTTCGGGAGGCGGGAACCATCAGCCCCAGCATTTT
TRBV6-5	-	TRBJ1-5	-	CASSQGVYQPQHF	TGTGCCAGCAGCCAAGGAGTCTATCAACCCCAGCATTTT
TRBV5-8	-	TRBJ1-1	many	CASSGTPTRTEAFF	TGTGCCAGCAGCGGGACTCCAACAAGGACTGAAGCTTTCTTT